This TCR beta chain emerged from a study of blood T cell repertoires in COVID-19. With 6 bases clipped from V and 3 bases from J, the junction kept 28 bases outside the gene matches. Germline V gene lookup returns CDR1 MDHEN and CDR2 SYDVKM. The CDR3 runs 23 residues. Allocation to cohorts depended on clinical history reported by the participants. Methods used by the authors: How many nucleated cells were present was estimated from reference gene primer amplification. The data were produced by immunoSEQ multiplex PCR, yet TCRdb's version contains in-frame clones alone and is incomplete. For V, J and clone size, that table is used; D and trimming come from the DNA. The repertoire holds roughly 180,000 clones, 80% to 90% seen once, with approximately 4% in the top ten.

Sample: PBMCs or T cells enriched from blood (not recorded which). The chain employs TRBV28 and TRBJ2-3; 12 positions match TRBD1. The TCR comes from a woman aged 50 to 60 in a cohort exposed to, infected with or recovered from COVID-19 (not recorded which). The CDR3 region has the DNA TGTGCCAGCAGCCTGGGGACAGGGGGCCTTTTTCGGTTAGTTGTCCCTCCTACAGATACGCAGTATTTT. It encodes CASSLGTGGLFRLVVPPTDTQYF.